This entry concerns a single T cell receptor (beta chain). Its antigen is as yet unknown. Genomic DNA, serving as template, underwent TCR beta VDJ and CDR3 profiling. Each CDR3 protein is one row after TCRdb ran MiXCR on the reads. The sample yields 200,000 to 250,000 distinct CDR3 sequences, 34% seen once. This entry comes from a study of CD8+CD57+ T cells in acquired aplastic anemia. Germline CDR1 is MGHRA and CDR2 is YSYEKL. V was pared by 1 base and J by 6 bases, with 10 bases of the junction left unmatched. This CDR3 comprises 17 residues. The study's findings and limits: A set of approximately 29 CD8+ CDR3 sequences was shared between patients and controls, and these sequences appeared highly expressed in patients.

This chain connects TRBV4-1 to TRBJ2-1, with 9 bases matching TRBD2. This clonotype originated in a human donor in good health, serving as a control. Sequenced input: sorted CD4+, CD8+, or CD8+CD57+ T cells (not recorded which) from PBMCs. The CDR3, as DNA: TGCGCCAGCAGCCAAGGGGCGGGGGGGTACGGCGGCAATGAGCAGTTCTTC. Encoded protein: CASSQGAGGYGGNEQFF.